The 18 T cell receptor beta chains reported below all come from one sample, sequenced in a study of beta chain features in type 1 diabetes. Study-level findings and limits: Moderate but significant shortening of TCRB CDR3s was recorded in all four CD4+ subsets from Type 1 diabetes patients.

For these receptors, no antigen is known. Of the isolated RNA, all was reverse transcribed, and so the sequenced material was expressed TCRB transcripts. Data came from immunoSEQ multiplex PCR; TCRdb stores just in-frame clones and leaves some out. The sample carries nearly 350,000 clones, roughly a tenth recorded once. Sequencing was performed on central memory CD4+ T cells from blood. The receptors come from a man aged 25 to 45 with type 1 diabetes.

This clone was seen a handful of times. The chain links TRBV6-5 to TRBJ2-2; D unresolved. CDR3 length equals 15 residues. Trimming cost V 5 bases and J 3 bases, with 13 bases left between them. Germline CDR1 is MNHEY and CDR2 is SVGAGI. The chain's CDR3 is CASSRSRGDTGELFF. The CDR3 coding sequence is TGTGCCAGCAGTCGGAGTCGTGGGGACACCGGGGAGCTGTTTTTT.

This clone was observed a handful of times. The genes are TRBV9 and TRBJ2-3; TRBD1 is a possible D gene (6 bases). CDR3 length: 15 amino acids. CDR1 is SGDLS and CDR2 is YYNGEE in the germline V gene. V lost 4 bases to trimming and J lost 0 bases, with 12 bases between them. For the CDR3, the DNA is TGTGCCAGCAGCCCGGACAGCTCTAGCACAGATACGCAGTATTTT. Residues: CASSPDSSSTDTQYF.

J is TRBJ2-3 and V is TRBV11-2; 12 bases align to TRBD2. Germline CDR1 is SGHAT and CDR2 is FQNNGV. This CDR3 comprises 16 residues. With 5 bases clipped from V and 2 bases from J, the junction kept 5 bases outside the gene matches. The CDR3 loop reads CASSPGLAGLTDTQYF. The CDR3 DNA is TGTGCCAGCAGCCCCGGACTAGCGGGGCTCACAGATACGCAGTATTTT.

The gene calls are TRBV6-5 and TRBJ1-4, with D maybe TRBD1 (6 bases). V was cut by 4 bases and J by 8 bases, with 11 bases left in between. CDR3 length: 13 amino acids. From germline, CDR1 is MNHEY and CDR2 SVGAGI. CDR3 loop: CASSFPGDEKLFF. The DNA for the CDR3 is TGTGCCAGCAGTTTTCCAGGGGACGAAAAACTGTTTTTT.

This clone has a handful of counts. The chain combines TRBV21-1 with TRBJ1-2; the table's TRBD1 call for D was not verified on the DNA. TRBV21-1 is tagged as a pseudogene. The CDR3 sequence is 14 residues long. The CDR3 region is CASKKRHRYYGYTF. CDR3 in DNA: TGTGCCAGCAAAAAAAGGCACAGATACTATGGCTACACCTTC.

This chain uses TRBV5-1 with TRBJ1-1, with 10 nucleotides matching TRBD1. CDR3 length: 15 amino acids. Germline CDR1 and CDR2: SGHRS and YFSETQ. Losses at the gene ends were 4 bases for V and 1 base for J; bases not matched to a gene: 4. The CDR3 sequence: CASSEGTGENTEAFF. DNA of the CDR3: TGCGCCAGCAGCGAAGGGACAGGGGAGAACACTGAAGCTTTCTTT.

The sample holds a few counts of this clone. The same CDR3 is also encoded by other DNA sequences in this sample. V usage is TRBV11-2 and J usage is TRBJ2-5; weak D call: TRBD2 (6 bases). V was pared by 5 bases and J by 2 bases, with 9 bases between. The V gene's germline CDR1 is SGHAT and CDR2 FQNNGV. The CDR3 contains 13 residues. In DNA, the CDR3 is TGTGCCAGCAGCCTGGGACTGCAAGAGACCCAGTACTTC. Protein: CASSLGLQETQYF.

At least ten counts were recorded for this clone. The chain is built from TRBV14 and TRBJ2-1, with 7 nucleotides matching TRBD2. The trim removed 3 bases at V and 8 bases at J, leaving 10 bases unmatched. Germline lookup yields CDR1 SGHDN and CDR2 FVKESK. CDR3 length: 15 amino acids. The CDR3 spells CASSHQTSSWDEQFF. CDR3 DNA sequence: TGTGCCAGCAGCCACCAGACTAGCTCCTGGGATGAGCAGTTCTTC.

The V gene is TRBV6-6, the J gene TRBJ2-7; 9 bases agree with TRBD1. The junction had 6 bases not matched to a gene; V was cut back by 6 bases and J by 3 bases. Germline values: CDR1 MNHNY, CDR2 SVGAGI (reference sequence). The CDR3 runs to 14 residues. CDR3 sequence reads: CASRSGTGYYEQYF. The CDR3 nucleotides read TGTGCCAGCAGGTCCGGGACAGGGTACTACGAGCAGTACTTC.

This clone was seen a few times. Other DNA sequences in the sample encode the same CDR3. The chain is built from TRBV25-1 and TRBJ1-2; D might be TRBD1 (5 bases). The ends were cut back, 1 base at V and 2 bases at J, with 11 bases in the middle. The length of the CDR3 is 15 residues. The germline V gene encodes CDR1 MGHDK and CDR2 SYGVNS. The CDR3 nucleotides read TGTGCCAGCAGTGAATTCGGGGGGAACAACTATGGCTACACCTTC. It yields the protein CASSEFGGNNYGYTF.

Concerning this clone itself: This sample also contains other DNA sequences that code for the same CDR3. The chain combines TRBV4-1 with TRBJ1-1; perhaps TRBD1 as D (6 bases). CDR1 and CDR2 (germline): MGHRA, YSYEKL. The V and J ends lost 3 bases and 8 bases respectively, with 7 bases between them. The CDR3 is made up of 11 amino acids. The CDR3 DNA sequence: TGCGCCAGCAGCCAGGGGACAGAAGCTTTCTTT. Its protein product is CASSQGTEAFF.

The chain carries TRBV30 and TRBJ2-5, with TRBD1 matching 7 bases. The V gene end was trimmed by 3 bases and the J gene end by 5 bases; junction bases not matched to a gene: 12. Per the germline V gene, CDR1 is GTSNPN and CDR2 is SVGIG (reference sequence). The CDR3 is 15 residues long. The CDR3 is CAWRAGQVLGETQYF. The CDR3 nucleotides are TGTGCCTGGAGGGCTGGACAGGTACTTGGGGAGACCCAGTACTTC.

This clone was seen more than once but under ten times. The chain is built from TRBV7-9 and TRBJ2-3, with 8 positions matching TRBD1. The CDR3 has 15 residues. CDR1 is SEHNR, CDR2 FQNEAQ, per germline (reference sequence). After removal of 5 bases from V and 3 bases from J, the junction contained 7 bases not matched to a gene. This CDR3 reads CASSPRTGPTDTQYF. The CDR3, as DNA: TGTGCCAGCAGCCCTCGGACAGGGCCAACAGATACGCAGTATTTT.

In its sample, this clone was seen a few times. The CDR3 loop reads CASRTEETQYF. For the CDR3, the DNA is TGTGCCAGCAGGACTGAGGAGACCCAGTACTTC. The rearrangement joins TRBV28 to TRBJ2-5; D is ambiguous. The CDR3 extends over 11 amino acids. Germline-derived CDR1 and CDR2 are MDHEN and SYDVKM. Deletions cut 6 bases from V and 5 bases from J, with 7 bases between.

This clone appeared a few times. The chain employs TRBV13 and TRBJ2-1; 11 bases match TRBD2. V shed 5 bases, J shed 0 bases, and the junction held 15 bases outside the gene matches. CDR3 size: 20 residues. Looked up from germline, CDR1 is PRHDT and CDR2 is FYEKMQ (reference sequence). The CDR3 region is CASSTYALAGGTSSYNEQFF. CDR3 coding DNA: TGTGCCAGCAGCACCTACGCTCTAGCGGGGGGAACAAGCTCCTACAATGAGCAGTTCTTC. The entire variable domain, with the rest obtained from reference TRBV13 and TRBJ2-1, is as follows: AAGVIQSPRHLIKEKRETATLKCYPIPRHDTVYWYQQGPGQDPQFLISFYEKMQSDKGSIPDRFSAQQFSDYHSELNMSSLELGDSALYFCASSTYALAGGTSSYNEQFFGPGTRLTVL.

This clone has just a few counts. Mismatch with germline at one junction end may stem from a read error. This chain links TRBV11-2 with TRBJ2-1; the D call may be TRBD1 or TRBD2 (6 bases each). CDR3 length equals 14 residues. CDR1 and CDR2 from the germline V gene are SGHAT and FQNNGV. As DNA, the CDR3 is TGCGCCAGCAGCCAGGGGTCTAGCGACAATGAGCAGTTCTTC. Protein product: CASSQGSSDNEQFF.

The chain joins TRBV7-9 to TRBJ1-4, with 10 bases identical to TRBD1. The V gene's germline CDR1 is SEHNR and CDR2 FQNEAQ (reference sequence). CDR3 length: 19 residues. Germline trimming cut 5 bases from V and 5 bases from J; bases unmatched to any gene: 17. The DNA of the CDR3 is TGTGCCAGCAGCCCCGCGGTCCCGGGACAGGGGAGTACCAATGAAAAACTGTTTTTT. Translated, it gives CASSPAVPGQGSTNEKLFF.

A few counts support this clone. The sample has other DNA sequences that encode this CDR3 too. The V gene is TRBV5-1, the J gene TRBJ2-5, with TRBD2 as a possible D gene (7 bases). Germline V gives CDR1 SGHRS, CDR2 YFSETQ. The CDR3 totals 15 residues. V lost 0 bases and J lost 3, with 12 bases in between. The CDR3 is CASSLAGGREETQYF. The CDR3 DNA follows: TGCGCCAGCAGCTTGGCGGGGGGCCGTGAAGAGACCCAGTACTTC.